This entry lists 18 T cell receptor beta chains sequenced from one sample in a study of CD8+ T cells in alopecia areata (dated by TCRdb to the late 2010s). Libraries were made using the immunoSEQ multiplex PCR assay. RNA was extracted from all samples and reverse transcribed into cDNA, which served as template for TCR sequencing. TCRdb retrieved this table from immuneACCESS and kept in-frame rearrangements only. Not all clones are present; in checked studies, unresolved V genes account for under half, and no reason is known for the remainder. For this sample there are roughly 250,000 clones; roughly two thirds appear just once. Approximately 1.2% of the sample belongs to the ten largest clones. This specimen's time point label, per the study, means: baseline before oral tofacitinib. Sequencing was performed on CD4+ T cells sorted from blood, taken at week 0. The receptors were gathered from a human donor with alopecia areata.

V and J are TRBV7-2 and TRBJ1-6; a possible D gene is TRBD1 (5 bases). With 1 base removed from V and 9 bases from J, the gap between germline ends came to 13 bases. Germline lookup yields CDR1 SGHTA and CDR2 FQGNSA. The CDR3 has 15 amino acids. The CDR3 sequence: CASSLGQGVSSPLHF. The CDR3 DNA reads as TGTGCCAGCAGCTTAGGGCAGGGTGTGAGTTCACCCCTCCACTTT.

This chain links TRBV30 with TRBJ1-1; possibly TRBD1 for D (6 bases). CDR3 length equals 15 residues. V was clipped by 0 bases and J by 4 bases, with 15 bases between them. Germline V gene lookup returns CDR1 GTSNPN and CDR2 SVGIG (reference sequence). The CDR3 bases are TGTGCCTGGAGTGTAGGAACAGGGAGTGGCACTGAAGCTTTCTTT. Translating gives CAWSVGTGSGTEAFF.

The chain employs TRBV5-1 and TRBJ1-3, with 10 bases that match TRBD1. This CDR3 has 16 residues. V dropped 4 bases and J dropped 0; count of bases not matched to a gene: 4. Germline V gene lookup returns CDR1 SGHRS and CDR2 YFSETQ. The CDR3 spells CASSPDRGSSGNTIYF. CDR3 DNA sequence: TGCGCCAGCAGCCCGGACAGGGGGTCCTCTGGAAACACCATATATTTT.

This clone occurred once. CDR3 loop: CSARTGGEQYF. The CDR3 DNA reads TGCAGTGCAAGGACAGGCGGCGAGCAGTACTTC. The chain uses TRBV20-1 and TRBJ2-7, with 7 bases matching TRBD1. Per the germline V gene, CDR1 is DFQATT and CDR2 is SNEGSKA (reference sequence). The CDR3 covers 11 residues. Losses at the gene ends were 6 bases for V and 6 bases for J; bases not matched to a gene: 5.

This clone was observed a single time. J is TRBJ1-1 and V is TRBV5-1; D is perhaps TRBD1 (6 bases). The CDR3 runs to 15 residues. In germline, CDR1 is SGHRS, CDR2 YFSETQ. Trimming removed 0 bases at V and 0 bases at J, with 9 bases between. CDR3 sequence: CASSLVQGLNTEAFF. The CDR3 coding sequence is TGCGCCAGCAGCTTGGTACAGGGCTTGAACACTGAAGCTTTCTTT.

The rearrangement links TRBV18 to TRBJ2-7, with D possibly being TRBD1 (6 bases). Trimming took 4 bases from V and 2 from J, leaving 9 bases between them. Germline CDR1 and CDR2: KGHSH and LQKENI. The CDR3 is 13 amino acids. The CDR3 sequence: CASSLRTAYEQYF. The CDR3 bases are TGTGCCAGCTCACTGCGGACAGCCTACGAGCAGTACTTC.

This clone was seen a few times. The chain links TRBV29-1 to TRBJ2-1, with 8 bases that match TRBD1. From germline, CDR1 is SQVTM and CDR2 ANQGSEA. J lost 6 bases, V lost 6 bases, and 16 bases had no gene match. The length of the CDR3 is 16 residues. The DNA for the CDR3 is TGCAGCGTCGCACAGGGGGTCATCCCCATCTCCAATGAGCAGTTCTTC. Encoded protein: CSVAQGVIPISNEQFF.

CDR3 loop: CAWSNLRQSTNEKLFF. CDR3 DNA: TGTGCCTGGAGTAACCTAAGACAGTCAACTAATGAAAAACTGTTTTTT. The chain uses TRBV30 and TRBJ1-4; TRBD1 is a possible D gene (5 bases). CDR1 is GTSNPN, CDR2 SVGIG, per germline (reference sequence). Trimming pared 2 bases from V and 0 bases from J, leaving 13 bases between. This CDR3 spans 16 amino acids.

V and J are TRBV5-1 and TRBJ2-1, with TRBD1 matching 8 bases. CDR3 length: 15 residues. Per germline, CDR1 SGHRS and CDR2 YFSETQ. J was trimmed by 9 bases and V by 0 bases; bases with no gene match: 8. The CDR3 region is CASSLGTGTGGEQFF. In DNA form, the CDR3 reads TGCGCCAGCAGCTTGGGGACCGGGACAGGTGGTGAGCAGTTCTTC.

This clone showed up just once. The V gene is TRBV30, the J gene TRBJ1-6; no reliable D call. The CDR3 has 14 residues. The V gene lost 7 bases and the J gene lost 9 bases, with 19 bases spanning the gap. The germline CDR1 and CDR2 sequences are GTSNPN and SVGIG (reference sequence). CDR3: CAYSSWLVSSPLHF. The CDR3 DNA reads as TGTGCCTATAGCTCATGGCTAGTGAGTTCACCCCTCCACTTT.

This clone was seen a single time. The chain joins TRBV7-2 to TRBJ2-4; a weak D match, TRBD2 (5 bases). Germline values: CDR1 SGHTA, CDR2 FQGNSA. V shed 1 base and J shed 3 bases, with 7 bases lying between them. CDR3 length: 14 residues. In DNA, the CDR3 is TGTGCCAGCAGCTTAGGTGGGAGCAAAAACATTCAGTACTTC. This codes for CASSLGGSKNIQYF.

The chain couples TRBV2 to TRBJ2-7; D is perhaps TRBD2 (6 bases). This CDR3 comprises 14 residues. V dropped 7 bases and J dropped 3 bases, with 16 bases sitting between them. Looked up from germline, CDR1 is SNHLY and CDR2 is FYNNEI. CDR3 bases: TGTGCCAGCACGGAGTCTAGCGTCCTCTACGAGCAGTACTTC. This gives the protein CASTESSVLYEQYF.

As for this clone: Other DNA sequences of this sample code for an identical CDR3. In DNA form, the CDR3 reads TGTGCCAGCAGTCAGGGCTTGGCCGGGGGCTACACCTTC. Translation gives CASSQGLAGGYTF. The rearrangement uses TRBV6-5 and TRBJ1-2; TRBD1 is a possible D gene (5 bases). CDR3 size: 13 residues. CDR1 MNHEY and CDR2 SVGAGI come from the germline V gene. Trimming took 5 bases from V and 8 from J, leaving 15 bases between them.

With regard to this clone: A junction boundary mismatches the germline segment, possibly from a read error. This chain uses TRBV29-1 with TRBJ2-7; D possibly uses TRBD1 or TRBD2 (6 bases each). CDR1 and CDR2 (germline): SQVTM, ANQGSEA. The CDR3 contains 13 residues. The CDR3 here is CSVEARGGYEQYF. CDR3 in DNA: TGCAGCGTGGAAGCCAGGGGAGGATACGAGCAGTACTTC.

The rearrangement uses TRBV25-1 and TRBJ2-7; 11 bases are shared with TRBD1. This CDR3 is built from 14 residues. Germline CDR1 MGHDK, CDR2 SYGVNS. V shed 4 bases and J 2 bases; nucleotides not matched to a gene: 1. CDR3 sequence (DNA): TGTGCCAGCAGTGTGGACAGGGGGCCCTACGAGCAGTACTTC. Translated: CASSVDRGPYEQYF.

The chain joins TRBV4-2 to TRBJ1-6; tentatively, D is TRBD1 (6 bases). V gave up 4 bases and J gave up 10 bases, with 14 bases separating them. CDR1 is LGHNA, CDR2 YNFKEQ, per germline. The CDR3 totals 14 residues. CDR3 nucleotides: TGTGCCAGCAGCCTAGAAACGGGACAATCACCCCTCCACTTT. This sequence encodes CASSLETGQSPLHF.

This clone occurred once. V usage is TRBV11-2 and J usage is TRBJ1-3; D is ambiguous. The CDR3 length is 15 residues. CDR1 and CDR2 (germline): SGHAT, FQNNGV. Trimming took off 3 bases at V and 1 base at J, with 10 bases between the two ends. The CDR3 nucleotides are TGTGCCAGCAGCTTGATACACGGTTCTGGAAACACCATATATTTT. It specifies CASSLIHGSGNTIYF.

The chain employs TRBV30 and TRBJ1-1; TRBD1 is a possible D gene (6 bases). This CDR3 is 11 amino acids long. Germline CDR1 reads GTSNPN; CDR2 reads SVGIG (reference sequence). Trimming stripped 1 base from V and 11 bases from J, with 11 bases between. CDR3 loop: CAWSAGARAFF. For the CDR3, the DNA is TGTGCCTGGAGTGCGGGGGCTCGGGCTTTCTTT.